This TCR beta chain was observed in a study of T cell changes during pregnancy in multiple sclerosis. Libraries were prepared by immunoSEQ multiplex PCR; TCRdb keeps only in-frame clonotypes and omits some of them. Of 25,000 to 35,000 clones listed, roughly 90% are singletons. Germline V gene lookup returns CDR1 MDHEN and CDR2 SYDVKM. Between the trimmed V and J ends, which lost 4 bases and 1 base, there was a span of 4 bases. The CDR3 sequence is 12 residues long. The gene calls are TRBV28 and TRBJ1-2; no reliable D call. The sample was CD4+ T cells from peripheral blood mononuclear cells, taken in the first trimester of pregnancy. This clonotype originated in a female donor in good health, enrolled as a control in a pregnancy study. CDR3 region: CASSSLNYGYTF. The CDR3 DNA reads TGTGCCAGCAGTTCCCTTAACTATGGCTACACCTTC.